The rows below give T cell receptor beta chains drawn from one sample of a study of T cells in Graves' hyperthyroidism and ophthalmopathy. TCRdb reprocessed the multiplex PCR reads with MiXCR, giving one entry per CDR3 protein. There are roughly 100,000 distinct CDR3 sequences in the sample; 45% to 50% occur only once, and about a quarter lies in the top ten. Material for sequencing was blood. Receptor source: a man aged 40-49 years with Graves' hyperthyroidism. Both conserved end residues are part of each CDR3. D genes are given only for firm matches. Clone size, where shown, is once, few, many, or a class for clones that have expanded.

d_call,clone_size,j_call,cdr3_length,v_call,cdr3_nt,cdr3_aa
NA,many,TRBJ2-7,13,TRBV7-6,TGTGCCAGCAGCGTAGGACTAAGCTACGAGCAGTACTTC,CASSVGLSYEQYF
TRBD2,once,TRBJ2-3,13,TRBV10-1,TGCGCCAAACTAGCGTTGGAGGCAGATACGCAGTATTTT,CAKLALEADTQYF
TRBD2,NA,TRBJ2-3,16,TRBV10-3,TGTGCCATCAGTGCCAGGACTAGCGGGGGGGGGGATACGCAGTATTTT,CAISARTSGGGDTQYF
NA,many,TRBJ1-1,12,TRBV10-2,TGCGCCAGCATGTGGGCCGGCACTGAAGCTTTCTTT,CASMWAGTEAFF
NA,NA,TRBJ1-1,15,TRBV24-1,TGTGCCACCAGTGATCCCGGGACAATGGACACTGAAGCTTTCTTT,CATSDPGTMDTEAFF
TRBD2,many,TRBJ2-4,16,TRBV7-2,TGTGCCAGCAGCTTAGGATCTAGCGGGAAAGGAAACATTCAGTACTTC,CASSLGSSGKGNIQYF
NA,once,TRBJ1-4,16,TRBV7-3,TGTGCCAGCAGTTTAACCTTCGGAACAACTAATGAAAAACTGTTTTTT,CASSLTFGTTNEKLFF
TRBD2,NA,TRBJ2-7,14,TRBV10-3,TGTGCCATCAGTGAGCCGGGGGGAGCCTACGAGCAGTACTTC,CAISEPGGAYEQYF
NA,many,TRBJ2-7,14,TRBV12-3/TRBV12-4,TGTGCCAGCAGTTTTGATCAGGCCCCCTACGAGCAGTACTTC,CASSFDQAPYEQYF
NA,NA,TRBJ1-1,17,TRBV7-3,TGTGCCAGCAGCTTAAACGGGGGCTCACTAATGAACACTGAAGCTTTCTTT,CASSLNGGSLMNTEAFF
TRBD1,many,TRBJ1-1,14,TRBV2,TGTGCCAGCAACCCGACAGGGACCGGCACTGAAGCTTTCTTT,CASNPTGTGTEAFF
NA,NA,TRBJ2-3,14,TRBV7-3,TGTGCCAGCAGCTTAAGCCCCACCTACAATGAGCAGTATTTT,CASSLSPTYNEQYF
NA,NA,TRBJ1-3,14,TRBV12-5,TGTGCTAGTGCGGACACAGGCGGAGGAAACACCATATATTTT,CASADTGGGNTIYF
TRBD2,once,TRBJ2-1,18,TRBV7-3,TGTGCCAGCAGCTCCCCCGGACTAGCGGGAGGAGGGCGTAATGAGCAGTTCTTC,CASSSPGLAGGGRNEQFF
NA,many,TRBJ1-5,14,TRBV6-1,TGTGCCAGCAGTGGGGTTATTCTCGGTCAGCCCCAGCATTTT,CASSGVILGQPQHF
NA,NA,TRBJ2-7,11,TRBV2,TGTGCCAGCAGGTTAGCCGGGGAGCAGTACTTC,CASRLAGEQYF
NA,NA,TRBJ1-1,15,TRBV25-1,TGTGCCAGCACGGACAGAATGAGAATGGACACTGAAGCTTTCTTT,CASTDRMRMDTEAFF
NA,NA,TRBJ1-4,13,TRBV7-2,TGTGCCAGCAGCCCCAGGTTACTGGAAAAACTGGTTTTT,CASSPRLLEKLVF
TRBD2,many,TRBJ2-5,14,TRBV20-1,TGCAGTGCACCAGGCAGCGGGGGAAAAGAGACCCAGTACTTC,CSAPGSGGKETQYF
NA,NA,TRBJ1-6,16,TRBV20-1,TGCAGTGCTCCCCAGATGGGGGGAGGAGGTAATTCACCCCTCCACTTT,CSAPQMGGGGNSPLHF
NA,many,TRBJ1-4,13,TRBV12-3/TRBV12-4,TGTGCCAGCAGGGACAGTACTAATGAAAAACTGTTTTTT,CASRDSTNEKLFF
NA,NA,TRBJ2-7,14,TRBV29-1,TGCAGCGTCGATACGGACTCGAGCTCCTACGAGCAGTACTTC,CSVDTDSSSYEQYF
NA,NA,TRBJ1-5,14,TRBV15,TGTGCCACCAGCGGGGGCGCGGGCAATCAGCCCCAGCATTTT,CATSGGAGNQPQHF
TRBD2,NA,TRBJ2-1,16,TRBV18,TGTGCCAGCTCTTACCTTAGCGGGGAAATAGGCAATGAGCAGTTCTTC,CASSYLSGEIGNEQFF
TRBD1,many,TRBJ2-7,15,TRBV9,TGTGCCAGCAGCGTAGAGGGGACAGCAGACTACGAGCAGTACTTC,CASSVEGTADYEQYF
NA,many,TRBJ2-3,16,TRBV7-9,TGTGCCAGCACCGGTCAACAGCGACTCTACACAGATACGCAGTGTTTT,CASTGQQRLYTDTQCF
NA,many,TRBJ1-1,12,TRBV20-1,TGCAGTGCTAGACAGGGCCTTGGGGGAGCTTTCTTT,CSARQGLGGAFF
NA,once,TRBJ2-6,13,TRBV15,TGTGCCACCAAACCAGGAAATCGGGACACTGAAGCTTTC,CATKPGNRDTEAF